These T cell receptor beta chains were read from a single sample in a study of T cells expressing NK-cell markers. TCRdb reprocessed the 5' RACE reads; each CDR3 protein has one entry and no DNA is given. The sample includes about 540,000 distinct CDR3 sequences. The specimen was blood T cells: a sorted CD56 or NKG2C T cell subset, CD4+ or CD8+ T cells, or bulk PBMC T cells (not recorded which). These receptors were obtained from a man younger than 30 in good health. Each CDR3 is given with its conserved first and last residue.

TRBV18,TRBJ2-1,CASSPYESGSYNEQFF
TRBV6-1,TRBJ2-1,CASRPGSYNEQFF
TRBV20-1,TRBJ1-5,CSASLVGQPQHF
TRBV10-3,TRBJ2-3,CATDIAGGPGDTQYF
TRBV29-1,TRBJ2-7,CSVQDGSKEQYF
TRBV6-2/TRBV6-3,TRBJ2-3,CATQMLNTDTQYF
TRBV27,TRBJ2-1,CASSLLLGVNEQFF
TRBV6-5,TRBJ2-4,CASSYYNSGRVGKNIQYF
TRBV5-1,TRBJ2-7,CASSLVGAGEQYF
TRBV27,TRBJ2-7,CASRPGGSYEQYF
TRBV20-1,TRBJ1-5,CSAKGGRGNQPQHF
TRBV3-1,TRBJ2-7,CASSQDLQGPNEQYF
TRBV12-3/TRBV12-4,TRBJ2-5,CASSFEETQYF
TRBV20-1,TRBJ2-7,CSASHQVGREQYF
TRBV5-1,TRBJ2-5,CASGVAGLETQYF
TRBV5-1,TRBJ2-3,CASSLDMTSGSPDTQYF
TRBV6-1,TRBJ1-1,CASSEQRGLGAEAFF
TRBV7-3,TRBJ1-6,CASSLEGQENSPLHF
TRBV12-5,TRBJ2-5,CASGSTGFQETQYF
TRBV19,TRBJ2-7,CASSQVGGAGYEQYF
TRBV5-1,TRBJ2-6,CASSWRAQSSGANVLTF
TRBV15,TRBJ1-5,CATSVRSGTGNIGRNQPQHF
TRBV7-9,TRBJ2-2,CASSLARGSSSTGELFF
TRBV27,TRBJ2-7,CASTWGRGGVPYEQYF
TRBV4-2,TRBJ1-1,CASSQGRGGTDTEAFF
TRBV6-1,TRBJ2-3,CASRLAGTDTQYF
TRBV5-1,TRBJ1-2,CASSQTGSLNFLHGYTF
TRBV5-1,TRBJ2-1,CASSFDRGSSYNEQFF
TRBV12-3/TRBV12-4,TRBJ2-5,CASSPPGLDSYQETQYF
TRBV10-1,TRBJ1-1,CASSESQGANTEAFF
TRBV4-1,TRBJ1-1,CASAARDQNEAFF
TRBV5-1,TRBJ2-1,CASSLGTSGRSEQFF
TRBV20-1,TRBJ2-3,CSARDSGSVTDTQYF
TRBV5-6,TRBJ2-5,CASSLGQGARFKQETQYF
TRBV24-1,TRBJ2-3,CATSWSDTQYF
TRBV20-1,TRBJ2-1,CSAYRTSGGYNEQFF
TRBV11-3,TRBJ1-5,CASSPGTGHNQPQHF
TRBV20-1,TRBJ1-2,CSARGGEGYTF
TRBV7-2,TRBJ2-1,CASSLGLEYNEQFF